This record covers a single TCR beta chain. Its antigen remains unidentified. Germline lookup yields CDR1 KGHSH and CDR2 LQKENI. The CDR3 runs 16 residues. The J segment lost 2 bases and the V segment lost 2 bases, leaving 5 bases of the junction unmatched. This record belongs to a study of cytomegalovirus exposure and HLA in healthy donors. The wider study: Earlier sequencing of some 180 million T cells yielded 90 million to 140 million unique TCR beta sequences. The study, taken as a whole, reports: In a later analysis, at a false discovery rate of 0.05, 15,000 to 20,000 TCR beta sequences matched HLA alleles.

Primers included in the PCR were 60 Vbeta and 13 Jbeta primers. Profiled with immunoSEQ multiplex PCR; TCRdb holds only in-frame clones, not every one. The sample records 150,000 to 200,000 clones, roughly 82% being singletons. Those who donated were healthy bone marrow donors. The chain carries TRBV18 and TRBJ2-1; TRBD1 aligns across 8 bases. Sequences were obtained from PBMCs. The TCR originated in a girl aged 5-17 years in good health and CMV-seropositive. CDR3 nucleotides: TGTGCCAGCTCACCAGGGACAGGAGTTACCTACAATGAGCAGTTCTTC. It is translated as CASSPGTGVTYNEQFF.